One and the same sample provided the 25 T cell receptor beta chains below, sequenced in a study of blood T cell repertoires in COVID-19. Repertoires were generated with immunoSEQ multiplex PCR, while TCRdb's copy carries only in-frame clones and drops some. Of roughly 39,000 clones listed, more than 90% are singletons. Sequenced input: peripheral blood. All receptors derive from a human donor in a cohort sampled during active COVID-19.

The V and J genes are TRBV6-4 and TRBJ2-5; TRBD1 aligns across 7 bases. V shed 4 bases, J shed 9 bases, and the junction held 17 bases outside the gene matches. The CDR3 is 16 amino acids. Germline CDR1 is MRHNA and CDR2 is SNTAGT. This CDR3 is CASSGLETGHITAQYF. CDR3 DNA: TGTGCCAGCAGTGGTCTCGAGACAGGGCATATCACGGCCCAGTACTTC.

This clone was recorded a few times. The chain employs TRBV7-3 and TRBJ2-5; 9 bases are shared with TRBD2. With 0 bases clipped from V and 5 bases from J, the junction kept 4 bases outside the gene matches. Germline CDR1 and CDR2: SGHTA and FQGTGA. The CDR3 is made up of 15 amino acids. CDR3 nucleotides: TGTGCCAGCAGCTTAACGGCGGGGGGGCCGGAGACCCAGTACTTC. Translating gives CASSLTAGGPETQYF.

This clone was detected only once. The genes are TRBV5-4 and TRBJ2-6, with 9 bases matching TRBD2. Germline V lookup: CDR1 SGHNT, CDR2 YYREEE (reference sequence). The CDR3 consists of 19 residues. The CDR3 sequence: CAERGVSTVNASGANVLTF. The CDR3 coding sequence is TGTGCAGAGCGGGGGGTTAGTACGGTTAATGCCTCTGGGGCCAACGTCCTGACTTTC.

CDR3 region: CSAEEETQYF. In DNA, the CDR3 is TGCAGCGCGGAGGAGGAGACCCAGTACTTC. The chain is built from TRBV29-1 and TRBJ2-5, with D possibly being TRBD2 (5 bases). Trimming shortened V by 7 bases and J by 5 bases, and 8 bases separated the two germline ends. Germline CDR1 SQVTM, CDR2 ANQGSEA. The CDR3 consists of 10 residues. Full variable domain (remainder filled in from reference TRBV29-1 and TRBJ2-5): SAVISQKPSRDICQRGTSLTIQCQVDSQVTMMFWYRQQPGQSLTLIATANQGSEATYESGFVIDKFPISRPNLTFSTLTVSNMSPEDSSIYLCSAEEETQYFGPGTRLLVL.

V is TRBV6-2 or TRBV6-3 and J is TRBJ2-7; 10 nucleotides line up with TRBD2. V shed 2 bases, J shed 0 bases, and the junction held 7 bases outside the gene matches. Germline values: CDR1 MNHEY, CDR2 SVGEGT. CDR3 size: 17 residues. The CDR3 here is CASSYPQAGGRSYEQYF. CDR3 bases: TGTGCCAGCAGTTACCCTCAAGCGGGGGGGCGCTCCTACGAGCAGTACTTC.

The chain has TRBV6-6 and TRBJ2-7; 8 bases match TRBD1. V lost 0 bases to trimming and J lost 7 bases; unmatched junction nucleotides: 2. CDR1 MNHNY and CDR2 SVGAGI come from the germline V gene (reference sequence). This CDR3 region has 13 residues. CDR3 residues: CASSYSRTGEQYF. The CDR3 nucleotides read TGTGCCAGCAGTTACTCCCGGACAGGGGAGCAGTACTTC.

V usage is TRBV18 and J usage is TRBJ2-5; the D gene is possibly TRBD1 (6 bases). Trimming shortened V by 3 bases and J by 2 bases, and 13 bases separated the two germline ends. This CDR3 has 15 amino acids. From germline, CDR1 is KGHSH and CDR2 LQKENI. CDR3 DNA sequence: TGTGCCAGCTCACCGCCGACAGGAGGACAAGAGACCCAGTACTTC. Translation: CASSPPTGGQETQYF.

V gene TRBV20-1 combines with J gene TRBJ2-1, with TRBD2 identical over 8 bases. The CDR3 is 15 amino acids. The ends lost 3 bases at V and 4 bases at J; junction bases unmatched: 8. Germline CDR1 and CDR2: DFQATT and SNEGSKA (reference sequence). CDR3: CSASAGLGGYNEQFF. CDR3 bases: TGCAGTGCTAGTGCGGGACTAGGGGGGTACAATGAGCAGTTCTTC.

This clone has a single count. The rearrangement links TRBV4-2 to TRBJ1-2; D not resolved. The CDR3 runs to 16 residues. Deletions cut 0 bases from V and 7 bases from J, with 18 bases between. Germline-derived CDR1 and CDR2 are LGHNA and YNFKEQ. The CDR3 sequence: CASSQDWRALSGGYTF. The CDR3 region has the DNA TGTGCCAGCAGCCAAGATTGGAGGGCCTTATCGGGTGGCTACACCTTC.

This clone is medium-sized (0.01 to 0.1%) in the sample. The chain combines TRBV5-4 with TRBJ1-3; 8 bases match TRBD1. V shed 0 bases, J shed 2 bases, and the junction held 7 bases outside the gene matches. CDR1 is SGHNT and CDR2 is YYREEE in the germline V gene (reference sequence). The CDR3 is made up of 17 amino acids. The CDR3 DNA sequence: TGTGCCAGCAGCTTGGGCCGGGCAGGGGGCCCTGGAAACACCATATATTTT. This sequence encodes CASSLGRAGGPGNTIYF.

The V call is TRBV11-2, the J call TRBJ1-1; D is undetermined. The germline CDR1 and CDR2 sequences are SGHAT and FQNNGV. The CDR3 has 14 residues. V was shortened by 2 bases and J by 5 bases, with 12 bases between the two germline ends. The CDR3 loop reads CASSLWQRETEAFF. CDR3 nucleotides: TGTGCCAGCAGCTTATGGCAGCGGGAAACTGAAGCTTTCTTT.

The chain is built from TRBV4-1 and TRBJ2-4, with D possibly being TRBD2 (5 bases). The germline V gene encodes CDR1 MGHRA and CDR2 YSYEKL. The V and J ends lost 1 base and 0 bases respectively, with 10 bases between them. The CDR3 is made up of 16 amino acids. The CDR3 nucleotides are TGCGCCAGCAGCCAAGGGTCCGGACTAGCCAAAAACATTCAGTACTTC. Protein sequence: CASSQGSGLAKNIQYF.

This sequence joins TRBV9 and TRBJ1-1, with a tentative D call TRBD1 (5 bases). This CDR3 comprises 15 residues. V was trimmed by 0 bases and J by 6 bases, leaving 15 bases between them. CDR1 is SGDLS, CDR2 YYNGEE, per germline. CDR3 sequence reads: CASSVGGNGEAEAFF. CDR3 coding DNA: TGTGCCAGCAGCGTAGGGGGGAACGGGGAGGCTGAAGCTTTCTTT.

The chain joins TRBV6-5 to TRBJ1-4; the D is unclear. This CDR3 has 15 residues. Germline V gene data show CDR1 as MNHEY and CDR2 as SVGAGI. Between the trimmed V and J ends, which lost 2 bases and 4 bases, there was a span of 11 bases. The CDR3 reads CASSYRVAGNEKLFF. The CDR3 DNA is TGTGCCAGCAGTTACAGGGTGGCGGGTAATGAAAAACTGTTTTTT.

The CDR3 loop reads CASSRGIQPQHF. CDR3 nucleotides: TGTGCCAGTAGTCGGGGTATTCAGCCCCAGCATTTT. J is TRBJ1-5 and V is TRBV19; no definite D call. V was pared by 5 bases and J by 6 bases, with 8 bases between. The CDR3 totals 12 residues. Germline values: CDR1 LNHDA, CDR2 SQIVND (reference sequence). The entire variable domain, with the rest obtained from reference TRBV19 and TRBJ1-5, is as follows: DGGITQSPKYLFRKEGQNVTLSCEQNLNHDAMYWYRQDPGQGLRLIYYSQIVNDFQKGDIAEGYSVSREKKESFPLTVTSAQKNPTAFYLCASSRGIQPQHFGDGTRLSIL.

V is TRBV9 and J is TRBJ2-7, with TRBD1 matching 7 bases. After removal of 3 bases from V and 4 bases from J, the junction contained 13 bases not matched to a gene. CDR1 is SGDLS, CDR2 YYNGEE, per germline. This CDR3 contains 16 residues. The CDR3 DNA sequence: TGTGCCAGCAGCGAGACAGGGTCTGGGGGAAAATACGAGCAGTACTTC. It encodes CASSETGSGGKYEQYF.

The chain is built from TRBV28 and TRBJ2-6; 9 bases match TRBD1. The CDR3 covers 18 residues. Germline CDR1 reads MDHEN; CDR2 reads SYDVKM. J lost 0 bases, V lost 6 bases, and 9 bases had no gene match. The CDR3 nucleotides are TGTGCCAGCAGGGTTAGGGACAGGGACTTCTCTGGGGCCAACGTCCTGACTTTC. Protein: CASRVRDRDFSGANVLTF.

The chain is built from TRBV7-6 and TRBJ2-7, with D unresolved. The CDR3 runs 16 residues. The V and J ends lost 6 bases and 0 bases respectively, with 18 bases between them. Looked up from germline, CDR1 is SGHVS and CDR2 is FNYEAQ. The CDR3, as DNA: TGTGCCAGCAGTCCCGCCAGGCGAGTAACCTCCTACGAGCAGTACTTC. Protein sequence: CASSPARRVTSYEQYF.

V is TRBV9 and J is TRBJ2-5; 8 bases fit TRBD2. Germline V gene data show CDR1 as SGDLS and CDR2 as YYNGEE. The CDR3 loop spans 16 amino acids. V gave up 3 bases and J gave up 5 bases; unmatched junction bases: 12. For the CDR3, the DNA is TGTGCCAGCAGCGCCCTAGAAGGAGCGGGAGAGGAGACCCAGTACTTC. Protein product: CASSALEGAGEETQYF.

V gene TRBV21-1 combines with J gene TRBJ1-4; TRBD1 is taken as the D call from the table, unchecked against the DNA. TRBV21-1 is designated a pseudogene. The CDR3 consists of 14 residues. The CDR3 nucleotides read TGTGCCAACCCCCCGACAGGGGATAATGAAAAACTGTTTTTT. Amino acids: CANPPTGDNEKLFF.

This clone came up once. CDR3 in amino acids: CASSPGTAYGYTF. The CDR3 DNA sequence: TGTGCCAGCTCACCGGGGACAGCCTATGGCTACACCTTC. The chain couples TRBV18 to TRBJ1-2; 7 nucleotides line up with TRBD1. V was clipped by 3 bases and J by 4 bases; unmatched bases: 2. The germline CDR1 and CDR2 sequences are KGHSH and LQKENI. This CDR3 contains 13 residues.

The chain recombines TRBV24-1 with TRBJ2-1, with 9 bases fitting TRBD1. There are 13 residues in the CDR3. CDR1 and CDR2 (germline): KGHDR, SFDVKD. V dropped 4 bases and J dropped 7; count of bases not matched to a gene: 1. The chain's CDR3 is CATSEQGANEQFF. In DNA form, the CDR3 reads TGTGCCACCAGTGAACAGGGGGCGAATGAGCAGTTCTTC.

The V call is TRBV28, the J call TRBJ1-1, with no clear D. This CDR3 has 14 amino acids. The V gene lost 5 bases and the J gene lost 8 bases, with 18 bases spanning the gap. The germline V gene encodes CDR1 MDHEN and CDR2 SYDVKM. The CDR3 nucleotides are TGTGCCAGCAGTCCGACCCACACGGCCGGGGAAGCTTTCTTT. Translation gives CASSPTHTAGEAFF.

This clone was counted once. The rearrangement uses TRBV28 and TRBJ2-5; D is unresolved. Trimming took off 3 bases at V and 3 bases at J, with 2 bases between the two ends. The CDR3 is made up of 11 amino acids. Germline assignment: CDR1 MDHEN and CDR2 SYDVKM. The CDR3 loop is CASSFEETQYF. CDR3 coding DNA: TGTGCCAGCAGTTTCGAAGAGACCCAGTACTTC.

In its sample, this clone was seen a few times. The chain combines TRBV4-3 with TRBJ2-3, with 7 bases lining up with TRBD1. Germline loops: CDR1 LGHNA, CDR2 YSLEER. V dropped 4 bases and J dropped 8; count of bases not matched to a gene: 6. The CDR3 sequence is 13 residues long. CDR3 protein: CASSRDRVGTQYF. CDR3 coding DNA: TGCGCCAGCAGCCGCGACAGGGTCGGTACGCAGTATTTT.